The T cell receptor (beta chain) under discussion was sequenced for a study of cytomegalovirus exposure and HLA in healthy donors. The germline CDR1 and CDR2 sequences are LNHDA and SQIVND (reference sequence). V shed 5 bases and J 3 bases; nucleotides not matched to a gene: 7. The CDR3 contains 16 residues. The table came from immunoSEQ multiplex PCR; TCRdb's copy has only in-frame clones and leaves some out. The data contain hundreds of thousands of clones, 88% of them singletons. Study-wide findings and caveats: Researchers catalogued around 150 TCR beta chains as cytomegalovirus-associated.

As regards this clone: As yet, its antigen is unknown.

The chain is built from TRBV19 and TRBJ2-5, with 12 bases that match TRBD2. Sequencing used PBMCs. The sequence was collected from a young woman in good health and CMV-seronegative. The DNA for the CDR3 is TGTGCCAGTAGTGTACTAGCGGGAGGACACAAAGAGACCCAGTACTTC. It translates to CASSVLAGGHKETQYF.